This T cell receptor (beta chain) is from a study of PD-1 blockade in classical Hodgkin lymphoma. Points from the study as a whole: The study reported lower baseline TCR diversity in newly diagnosed patients than in healthy donors.

The time point: newly diagnosed, previously untreated cHL patient sample. Newly diagnosed, untreated classical Hodgkin lymphoma PBMCs provided comparison. Germline CDR1 reads SEHNR; CDR2 reads FQNEAQ (reference sequence). V was shortened by 1 base and J by 4 bases, with 10 bases between the two germline ends. The CDR3 is 14 residues long. The method was immunoSEQ multiplex PCR; TCRdb's version includes in-frame clones alone and lacks a portion of them. The sample contains roughly 70,000 clones, 93% of which appear only once. Turning to this clone: The antigen is not known.

Sequenced material: peripheral blood mononuclear cells (PBMCs). The receptor's source is a human donor with classical Hodgkin lymphoma. V is TRBV7-9 and J is TRBJ1-1, with a possible D match to TRBD1 (5 bases). CDR3 nucleotides: TGTGCCAGCAGCTTAGTGAGCGGGGGCACTGAAGCTTTCTTT. Encoded protein: CASSLVSGGTEAFF. Variable domain in full (rest from reference TRBV7-9 and TRBJ1-1): DTGVSQNPRHKITKRGQNVTFRCDPISEHNRLYWYRQTLGQGPEFLTYFQNEAQLEKSRLLSDRFSAERPKGSFSTLEIQRTEQGDSAMYLCASSLVSGGTEAFFGQGTRLTVV.